In its sample, the clone carrying this T cell receptor beta chain was seen a few times. V was pared by 6 bases and J by 1 base, with 6 bases between. This CDR3 spans 13 amino acids. Germline CDR1 MDHEN, CDR2 SYDVKM. This entry comes from a study of regulatory T cells in long-lasting Graves disease. Through Arm-PCR of CDR3 regions and iRepertoire HTBI primers, TCR beta libraries were built. TCRdb itself ran the multiplex PCR reads through MiXCR, one entry per CDR3 protein. The table has hundreds of thousands of distinct CDR3 sequences, roughly 20% seen once. Sample time point: persistent/refractory GD, antithyroid drugs over 5 years with positive TRAb. There was RNA extracted from PBMCs, and the TCR library was made from it.

This chain joins TRBV28 and TRBJ2-2; D is possibly TRBD2 (6 bases). The sequence derives from a female donor with Graves disease. This specimen consisted of peripheral blood mononuclear cells (PBMCs), obtained when the disease was refractory, from a patient treated with antithyroid drugs. This chain's CDR3 is CASRGGNTGELFF. The CDR3 coding sequence is TGTGCCAGCAGGGGAGGGAACACCGGGGAGCTGTTTTTT. Full variable domain (missing parts from reference TRBV28 and TRBJ2-2): DVKVTQSSRYLVKRTGEKVFLECVQDMDHENMFWYRQDPGLGLRLIYFSYDVKMKEKGDIPEGYSVSREKKERFSLILESASTNQTSMYLCASRGGNTGELFFGEGSRLTVL.